This TCR beta chain emerged from a study of shared clonotypes between healthy human individuals. At the level of the study: Each donor's CD8 memory used one plate, CD8 naive two, each CD4 subset three.

V was shortened by 3 bases and J by 3 bases, with 9 bases between the two germline ends. Germline assignment: CDR1 SGHTA and CDR2 FQGNSA. CDR3 length: 13 amino acids. Under the authors' procedure: Filtering differed for immunoSEQ, which gave only junction sequences without quality scores. Sequencing used immunoSEQ multiplex PCR; TCRdb keeps in-frame clones, though not all of them. The V and J calls and clone size are taken from that table; D and trimming were inferred from the DNA. The sample holds 300,000 to 350,000 clones, around four fifths seen once. Sequencing input: memory CD4+ T cells sorted from blood. Subset indicated: CD45RA-negative fraction. The V call is TRBV7-2, the J call TRBJ2-7; the D is unclear. The source is a man aged 25-45 years in good health. The DNA of the CDR3 is TGTGCCAGCAGCTTCGGTCATATCTACGAGCAGTACTTC. Its protein is CASSFGHIYEQYF.